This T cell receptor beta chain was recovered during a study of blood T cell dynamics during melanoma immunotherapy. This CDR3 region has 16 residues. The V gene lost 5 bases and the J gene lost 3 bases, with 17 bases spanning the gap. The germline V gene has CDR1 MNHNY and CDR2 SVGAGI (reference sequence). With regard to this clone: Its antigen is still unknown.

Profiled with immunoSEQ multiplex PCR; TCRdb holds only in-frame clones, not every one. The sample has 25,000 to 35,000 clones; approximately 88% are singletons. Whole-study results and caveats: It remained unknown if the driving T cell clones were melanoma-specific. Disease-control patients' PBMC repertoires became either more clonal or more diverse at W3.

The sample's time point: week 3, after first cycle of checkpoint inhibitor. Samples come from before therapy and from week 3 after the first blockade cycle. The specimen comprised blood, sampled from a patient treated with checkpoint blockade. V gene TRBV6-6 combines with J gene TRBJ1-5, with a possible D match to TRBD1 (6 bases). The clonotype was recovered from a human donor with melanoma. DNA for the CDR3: TGTGCCAGCAGTACGCCAGGAGGGGGGTTCAATCAGCCCCAGCATTTT. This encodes CASSTPGGGFNQPQHF.